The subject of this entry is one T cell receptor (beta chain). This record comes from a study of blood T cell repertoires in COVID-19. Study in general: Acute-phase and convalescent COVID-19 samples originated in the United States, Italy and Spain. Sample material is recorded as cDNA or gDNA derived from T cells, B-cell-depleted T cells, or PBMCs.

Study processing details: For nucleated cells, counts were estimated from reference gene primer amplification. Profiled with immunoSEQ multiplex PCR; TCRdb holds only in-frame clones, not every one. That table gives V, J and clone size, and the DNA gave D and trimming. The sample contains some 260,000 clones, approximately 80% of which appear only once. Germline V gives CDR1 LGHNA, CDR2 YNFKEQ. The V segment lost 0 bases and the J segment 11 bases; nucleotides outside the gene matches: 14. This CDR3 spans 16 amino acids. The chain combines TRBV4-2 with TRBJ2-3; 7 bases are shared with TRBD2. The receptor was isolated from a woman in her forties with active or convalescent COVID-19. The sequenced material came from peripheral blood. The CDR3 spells CASSQEGIAGFGGQYF. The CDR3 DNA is TGTGCCAGCAGCCAAGAGGGAATAGCGGGTTTCGGTGGGCAGTATTTT.